This TCR beta chain was found in a study of chemoradiotherapy in HPV16-positive cancers. Using immunoSEQ multiplex PCR, the repertoire was profiled, and TCRdb retains in-frame clones only, with some absent. The sample includes 53,000 or so clones, about nine tenths of them seen just once. The germline V gene has CDR1 SGHTA and CDR2 FQGNSA. Trimming took off 0 bases at V and 3 bases at J, with 10 bases between the two ends. The CDR3 contains 15 residues. Specimen: blood, collected from a patient who underwent chemoradiotherapy. This chain connects TRBV7-2 to TRBJ2-3; D is undetermined. This clonotype was sampled from a human donor with HPV-associated anogenital cancer. CDR3 region: CASSLAGGRTDTQYF. CDR3 coding DNA: TGTGCCAGCAGCTTAGCGGGTGGAAGGACAGATACGCAGTATTTT.